Reported below is one T cell receptor (beta chain). Time point: newly diagnosed, previously untreated cHL patient sample. Thawed PBMCs yielded CD4+ T cells through magnetic negative selection. The authors used newly diagnosed, untreated classical Hodgkin lymphoma PBMCs as comparison. The data originate from a study of PD-1 blockade in classical Hodgkin lymphoma. Produced via immunoSEQ multiplex PCR; TCRdb's table is partial and in-frame only. The table shows some 16,000 clones, with 86% occurring only once. The CDR3 loop spans 12 amino acids. Trimming took off 1 base at V and 6 bases at J, with 5 bases between the two ends. CDR1 and CDR2 (germline): SGHKS, YYEKEE (reference sequence).

Specimen: CD4+ T cells from blood. This chain joins TRBV5-5 and TRBJ2-1; D not resolved. The sequence derives from a human donor with classical Hodgkin lymphoma. Written as DNA, the CDR3 is TGTGCCAGCAGCTTGAACCTCAATGAGCAGTTCTTC. Protein product: CASSLNLNEQFF.